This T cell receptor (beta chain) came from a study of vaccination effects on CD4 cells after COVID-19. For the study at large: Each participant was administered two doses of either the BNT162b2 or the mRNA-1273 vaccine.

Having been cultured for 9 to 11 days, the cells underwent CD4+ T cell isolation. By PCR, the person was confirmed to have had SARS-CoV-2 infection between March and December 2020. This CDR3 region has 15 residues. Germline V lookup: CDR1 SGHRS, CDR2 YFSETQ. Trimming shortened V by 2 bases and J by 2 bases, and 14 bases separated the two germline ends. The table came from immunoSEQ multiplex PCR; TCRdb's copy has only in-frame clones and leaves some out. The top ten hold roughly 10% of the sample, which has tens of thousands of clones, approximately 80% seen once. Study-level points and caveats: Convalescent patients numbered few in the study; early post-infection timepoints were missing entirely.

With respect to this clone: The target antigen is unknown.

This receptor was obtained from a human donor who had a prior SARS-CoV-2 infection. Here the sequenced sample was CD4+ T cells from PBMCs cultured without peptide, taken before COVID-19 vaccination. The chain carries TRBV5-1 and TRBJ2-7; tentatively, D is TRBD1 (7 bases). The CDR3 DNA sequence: TGCGCCAGCAGCTTTTTACAGGGGAGGACCTACGAGCAGTACTTC. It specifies CASSFLQGRTYEQYF.